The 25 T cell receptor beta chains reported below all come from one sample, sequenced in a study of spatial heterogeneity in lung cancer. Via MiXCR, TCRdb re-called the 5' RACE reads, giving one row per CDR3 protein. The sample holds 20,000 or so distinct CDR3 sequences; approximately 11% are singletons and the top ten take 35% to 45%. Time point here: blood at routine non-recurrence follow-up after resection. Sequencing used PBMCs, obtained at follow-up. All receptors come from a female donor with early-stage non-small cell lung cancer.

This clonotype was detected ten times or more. The CDR3 here is CASSLATDTQYF. Here the CDR3 DNA reads TGTGCCAGCAGCTTAGCCACAGATACGCAGTATTTT. This chain joins TRBV7-2 and TRBJ2-3; no clear D gene. Trimming took off 0 bases at V and 2 bases at J, with 0 bases between the two ends. The V gene's germline CDR1 is SGHTA and CDR2 FQGNSA. The CDR3 contains 12 residues.

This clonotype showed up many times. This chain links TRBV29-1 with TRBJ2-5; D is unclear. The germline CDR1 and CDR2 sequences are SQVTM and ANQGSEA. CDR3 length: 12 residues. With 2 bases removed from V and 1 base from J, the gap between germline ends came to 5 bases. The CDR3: CSVEHLQETQYF. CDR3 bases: TGCAGCGTTGAACATCTCCAAGAGACCCAGTACTTC.

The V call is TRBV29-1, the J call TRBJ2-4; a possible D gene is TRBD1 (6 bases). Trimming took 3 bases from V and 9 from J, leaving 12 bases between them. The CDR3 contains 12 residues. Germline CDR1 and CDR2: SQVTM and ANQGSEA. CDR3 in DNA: TGCAGCGTTGAGCGGCCAGGGGCCATTCAGTACTTC. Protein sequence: CSVERPGAIQYF. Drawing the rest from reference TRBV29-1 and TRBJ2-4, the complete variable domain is SAVISQKPSRDICQRGTSLTIQCQVDSQVTMMFWYRQQPGQSLTLIATANQGSEATYESGFVIDKFPISRPNLTFSTLTVSNMSPEDSSIYLCSVERPGAIQYFGAGTRLSVL.

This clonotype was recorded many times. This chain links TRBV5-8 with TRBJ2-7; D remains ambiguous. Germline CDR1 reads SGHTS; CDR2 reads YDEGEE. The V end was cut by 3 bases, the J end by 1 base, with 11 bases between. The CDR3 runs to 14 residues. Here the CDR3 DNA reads TGTGCCAGCAGCTATTGGGGAAATTCCTACGAGCAGTACTTC. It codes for CASSYWGNSYEQYF.

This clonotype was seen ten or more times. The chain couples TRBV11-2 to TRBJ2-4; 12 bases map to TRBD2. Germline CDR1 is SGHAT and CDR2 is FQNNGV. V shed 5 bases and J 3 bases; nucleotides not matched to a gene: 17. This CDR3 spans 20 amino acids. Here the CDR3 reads CASSPGGLGLAGVVKNIQYF. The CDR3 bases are TGTGCCAGCAGCCCAGGCGGCCTGGGACTAGCGGGCGTGGTCAAAAACATTCAGTACTTC.

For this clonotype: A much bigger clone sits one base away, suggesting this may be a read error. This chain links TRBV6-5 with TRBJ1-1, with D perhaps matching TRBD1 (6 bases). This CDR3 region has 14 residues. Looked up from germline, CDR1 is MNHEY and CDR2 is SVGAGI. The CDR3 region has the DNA TGTTCCAGCAGACCCACGGGAGGGGGCACTGAAGCTTTCTTT. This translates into CSSRPTGGGTEAFF.

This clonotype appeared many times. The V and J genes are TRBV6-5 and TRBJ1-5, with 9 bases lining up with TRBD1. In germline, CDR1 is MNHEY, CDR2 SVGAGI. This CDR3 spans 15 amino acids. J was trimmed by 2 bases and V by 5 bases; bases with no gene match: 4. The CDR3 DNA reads TGTGCCAGCAGTACCCGGACAGGGGGCAATCAGCCCCAGCATTTT. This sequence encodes CASSTRTGGNQPQHF.

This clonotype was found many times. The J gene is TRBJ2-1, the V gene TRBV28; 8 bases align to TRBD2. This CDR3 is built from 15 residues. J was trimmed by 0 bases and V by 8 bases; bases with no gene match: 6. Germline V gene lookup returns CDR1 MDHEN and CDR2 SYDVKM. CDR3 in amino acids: CASSMGTSSYNEQFF. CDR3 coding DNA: TGTGCCAGCTCGATGGGGACTAGCTCCTACAATGAGCAGTTCTTC.

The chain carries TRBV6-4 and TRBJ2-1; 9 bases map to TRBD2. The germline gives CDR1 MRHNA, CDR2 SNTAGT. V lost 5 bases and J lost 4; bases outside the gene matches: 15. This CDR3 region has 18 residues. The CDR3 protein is CASSPRGGLAGPYNEQFF. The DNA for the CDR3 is TGTGCCAGCAGTCCAAGAGGGGGGCTAGCGGGACCGTACAATGAGCAGTTCTTC.

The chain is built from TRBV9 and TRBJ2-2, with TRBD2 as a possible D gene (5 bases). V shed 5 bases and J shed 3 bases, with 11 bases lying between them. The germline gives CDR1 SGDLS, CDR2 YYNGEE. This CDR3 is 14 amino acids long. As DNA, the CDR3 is TGTGCCAGCAGTCCGGGGAGTCACACCGGGGAGCTGTTTTTT. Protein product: CASSPGSHTGELFF.

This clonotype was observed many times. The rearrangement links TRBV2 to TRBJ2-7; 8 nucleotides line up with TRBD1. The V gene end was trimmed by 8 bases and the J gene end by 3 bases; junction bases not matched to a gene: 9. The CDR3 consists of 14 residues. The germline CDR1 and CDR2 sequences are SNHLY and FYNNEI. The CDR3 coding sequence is TGTGCCAGCTCCCGGGACAGGCGCCTCTACGAGCAGTACTTC. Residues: CASSRDRRLYEQYF.

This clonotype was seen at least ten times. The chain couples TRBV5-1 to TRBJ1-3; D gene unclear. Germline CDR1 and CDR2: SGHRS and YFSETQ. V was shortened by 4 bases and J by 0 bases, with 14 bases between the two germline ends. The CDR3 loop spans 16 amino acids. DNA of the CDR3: TGCGCCAGCAGCCTTTTGGAAAATAACTCTGGAAACACCATATATTTT. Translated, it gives CASSLLENNSGNTIYF.

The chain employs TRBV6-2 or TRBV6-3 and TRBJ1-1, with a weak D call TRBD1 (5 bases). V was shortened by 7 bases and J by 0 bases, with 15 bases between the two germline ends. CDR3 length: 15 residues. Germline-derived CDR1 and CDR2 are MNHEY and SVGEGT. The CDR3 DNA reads TGTGCCAGCATCAACGGAGGCAGGGTGAACACTGAAGCTTTCTTT. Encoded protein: CASINGGRVNTEAFF.

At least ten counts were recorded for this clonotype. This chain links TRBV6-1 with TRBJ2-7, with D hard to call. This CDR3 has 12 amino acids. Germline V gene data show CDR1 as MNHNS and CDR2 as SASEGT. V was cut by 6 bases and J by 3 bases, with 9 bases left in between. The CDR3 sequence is CASRPQGYEQYF. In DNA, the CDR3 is TGTGCCAGCAGACCCCAAGGCTACGAGCAGTACTTC.

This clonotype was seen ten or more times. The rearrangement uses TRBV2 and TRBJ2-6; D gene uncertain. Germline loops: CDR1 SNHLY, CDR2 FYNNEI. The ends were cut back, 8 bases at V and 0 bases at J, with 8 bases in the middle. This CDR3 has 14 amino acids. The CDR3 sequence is CASFYVSGANVLTF. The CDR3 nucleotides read TGTGCCAGCTTTTATGTCTCTGGGGCCAACGTCCTGACTTTC.

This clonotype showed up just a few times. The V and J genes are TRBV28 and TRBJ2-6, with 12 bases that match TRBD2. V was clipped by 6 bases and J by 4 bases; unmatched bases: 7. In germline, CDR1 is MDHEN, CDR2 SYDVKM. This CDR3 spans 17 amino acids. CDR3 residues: CASSPPSGRAGANVLTF. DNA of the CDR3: TGTGCCAGCAGCCCGCCTAGCGGGAGGGCCGGGGCCAACGTCCTGACTTTC.

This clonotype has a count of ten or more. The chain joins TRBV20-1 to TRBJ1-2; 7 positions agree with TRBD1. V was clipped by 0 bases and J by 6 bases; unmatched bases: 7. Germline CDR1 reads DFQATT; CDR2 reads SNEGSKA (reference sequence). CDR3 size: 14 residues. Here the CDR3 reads CSARDTAGGHGYTF. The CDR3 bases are TGCAGTGCTAGAGATACGGCAGGGGGGCATGGCTACACCTTC.

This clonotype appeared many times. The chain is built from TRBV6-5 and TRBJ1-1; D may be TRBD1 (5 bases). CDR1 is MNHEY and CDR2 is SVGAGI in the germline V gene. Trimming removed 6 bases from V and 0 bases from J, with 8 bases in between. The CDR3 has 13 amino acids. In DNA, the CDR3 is TGTGCCAGCAGGGGGGTCATGAACACTGAAGCTTTCTTT. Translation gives CASRGVMNTEAFF.

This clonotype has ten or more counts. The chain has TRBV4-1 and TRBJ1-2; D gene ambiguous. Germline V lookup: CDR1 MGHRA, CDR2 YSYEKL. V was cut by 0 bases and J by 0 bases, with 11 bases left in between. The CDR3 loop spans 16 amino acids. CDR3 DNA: TGCGCCAGCAGCCAAGAAGACCGGGTAACTAACTATGGCTACACCTTC. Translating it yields CASSQEDRVTNYGYTF.

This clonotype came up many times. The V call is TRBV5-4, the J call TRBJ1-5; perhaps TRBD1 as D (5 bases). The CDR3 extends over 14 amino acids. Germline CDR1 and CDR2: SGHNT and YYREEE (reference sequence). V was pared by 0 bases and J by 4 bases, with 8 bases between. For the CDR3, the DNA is TGTGCCAGCAGCTTGGATGGGGCGAATCAGCCCCAGCATTTT. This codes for CASSLDGANQPQHF. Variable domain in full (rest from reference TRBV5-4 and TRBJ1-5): ETGVTQSPTHLIKTRGQQVTLRCSSQSGHNTVSWYQQALGQGPQFIFQYYREEENGRGNFPPRFSGLQFPNYSSELNVNALELDDSALYLCASSLDGANQPQHFGDGTRLSIL.

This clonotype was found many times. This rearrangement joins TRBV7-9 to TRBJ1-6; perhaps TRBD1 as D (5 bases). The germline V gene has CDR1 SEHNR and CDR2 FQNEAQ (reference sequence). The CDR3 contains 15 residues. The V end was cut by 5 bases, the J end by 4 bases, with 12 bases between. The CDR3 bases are TGTGCCAGCAGCCCAGGGCAGGCGTATAATTCACCCCTCCACTTT. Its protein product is CASSPGQAYNSPLHF.

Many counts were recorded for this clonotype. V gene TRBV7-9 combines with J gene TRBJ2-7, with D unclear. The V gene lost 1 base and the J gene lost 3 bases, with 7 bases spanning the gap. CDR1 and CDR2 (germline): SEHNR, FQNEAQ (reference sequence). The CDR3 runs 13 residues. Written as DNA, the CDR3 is TGTGCCAGCAGCTTAGGGTCTATCTACGAGCAGTACTTC. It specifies CASSLGSIYEQYF.

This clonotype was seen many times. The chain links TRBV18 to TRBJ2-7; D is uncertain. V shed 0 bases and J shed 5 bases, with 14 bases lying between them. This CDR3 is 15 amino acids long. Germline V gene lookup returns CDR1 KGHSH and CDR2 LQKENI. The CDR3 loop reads CASSPPSRSEDEQYF. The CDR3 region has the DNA TGTGCCAGCTCACCACCCTCGCGCAGTGAGGACGAGCAGTACTTC.

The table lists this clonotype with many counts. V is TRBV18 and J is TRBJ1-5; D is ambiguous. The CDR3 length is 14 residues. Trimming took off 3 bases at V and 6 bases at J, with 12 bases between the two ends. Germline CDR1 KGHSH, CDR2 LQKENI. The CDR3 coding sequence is TGTGCCAGCTCACCGGAAGGGATGCGTCAGCCCCAGCATTTT. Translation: CASSPEGMRQPQHF.

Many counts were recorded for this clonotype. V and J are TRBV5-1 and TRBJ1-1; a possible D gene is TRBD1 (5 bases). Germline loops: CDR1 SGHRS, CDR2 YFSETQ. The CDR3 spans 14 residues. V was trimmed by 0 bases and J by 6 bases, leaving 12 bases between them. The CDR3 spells CASSLEAGRSEAFF. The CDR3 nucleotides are TGCGCCAGCAGCTTGGAGGCAGGGAGGTCTGAAGCTTTCTTT.